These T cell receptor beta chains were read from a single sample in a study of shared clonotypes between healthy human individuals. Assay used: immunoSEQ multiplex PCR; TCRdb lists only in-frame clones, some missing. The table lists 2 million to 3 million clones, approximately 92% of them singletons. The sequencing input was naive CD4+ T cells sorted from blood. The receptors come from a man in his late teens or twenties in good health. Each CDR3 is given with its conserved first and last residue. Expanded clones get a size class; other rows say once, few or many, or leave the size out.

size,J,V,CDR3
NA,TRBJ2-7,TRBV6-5,CASSQGREQYF
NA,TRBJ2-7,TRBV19,CASSTAGWSYEQYF
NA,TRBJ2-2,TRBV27,CASSLGQVPTGELFF
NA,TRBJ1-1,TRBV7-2,CASSLTWTDEAFF
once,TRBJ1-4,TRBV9,CASSPGAVINEKLFF
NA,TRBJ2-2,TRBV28,CASSLGSWPNTGELFF
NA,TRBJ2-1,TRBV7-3,CASSLTSGGASYNEQFF
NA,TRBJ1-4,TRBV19,CASSKDTKRNEKLFF
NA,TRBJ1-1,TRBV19,CASKGWTEAFF
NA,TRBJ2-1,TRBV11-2,CASSLTAPGRNEQFF
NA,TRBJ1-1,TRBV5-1,CASSLGQGHTEAFF
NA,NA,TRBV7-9,CASSPHRDLSYEQYF
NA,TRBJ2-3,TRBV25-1,CASGTSTDTQYF
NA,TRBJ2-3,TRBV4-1,CASSHEDRGRLDTQYF
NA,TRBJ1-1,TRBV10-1,CASRQGLNTEAFF
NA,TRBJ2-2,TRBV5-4,CACFGAGVETGELFF
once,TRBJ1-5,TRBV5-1,CASSPGEGGNQPQHF
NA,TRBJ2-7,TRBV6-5,CASSYSSRVGQYF
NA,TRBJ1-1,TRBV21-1,CASSVTTGPKNTEAFF
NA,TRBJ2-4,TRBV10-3,CAISHGTGSSGIQYF
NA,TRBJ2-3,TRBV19,CAKPTFETSGTDTQYF
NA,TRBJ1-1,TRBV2,CASKAGGGWDTEAFF
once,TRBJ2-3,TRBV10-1,CASSESLGGRGTDTQYF
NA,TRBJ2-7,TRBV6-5,CASSYSWGGVYEQYF
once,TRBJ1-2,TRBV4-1,CASSLGQGVDYGYTF
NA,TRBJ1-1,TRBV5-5,CASSNPGGTEAFF
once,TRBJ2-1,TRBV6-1,CASSSSGTYNEQFF
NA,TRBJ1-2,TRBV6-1,CASSKEDSLYGYTF
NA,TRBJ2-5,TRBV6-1,CASTGGQGETQYF
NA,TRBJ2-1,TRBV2,CASSGYIGASYNEQFF
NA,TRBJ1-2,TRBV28,CASSLVVKSPYGYTF
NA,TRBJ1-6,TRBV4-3,CASSQVAGGSSYNSPLHF
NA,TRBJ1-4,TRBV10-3,CAISSGLSPVNEKLFF
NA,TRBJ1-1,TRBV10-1,CASSESRNSPRAFF
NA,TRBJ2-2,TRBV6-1,CASSEDRGTGELFF
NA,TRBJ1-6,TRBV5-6,CASSLAAVSPLHF
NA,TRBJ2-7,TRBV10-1,CASQTSWYEQYF
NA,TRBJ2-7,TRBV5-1,CASSSQTGYEQYF
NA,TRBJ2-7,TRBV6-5,CASSYSIWTVSYEQYF
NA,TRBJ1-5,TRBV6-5,CASSPGAESQPQHF
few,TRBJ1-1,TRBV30,CAWSEDRVTEAFF
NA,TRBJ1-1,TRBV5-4,CASSLAQAPRTEAFF
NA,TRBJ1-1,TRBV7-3,CASSLMGPGNTEAFF
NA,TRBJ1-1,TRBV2,CASIPTENTEAFF
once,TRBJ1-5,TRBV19,CASSIQGHQPQHF
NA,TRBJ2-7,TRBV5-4,CASSPMTAPYYEQYF
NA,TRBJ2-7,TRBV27,CASSFQGQGAYEQYF